This T cell receptor beta chain stems from a study of T-cell reconstitution after alpha-beta-depleted transplantation in children. V lost 0 bases and J lost 4, with 15 bases in between. This CDR3 is built from 17 residues. Germline V gene lookup returns CDR1 LGHNA and CDR2 YSLEER. This clonotype was picked up a small number of times. Unique molecular identifiers were incorporated during preparation of the TCRbeta library. In TCRdb, the PCR reads were re-called with MiXCR into one record per CDR3 protein. This table has 400,000 to 550,000 distinct CDR3 sequences, roughly a tenth appearing once. The sequence was collected from a child aged 2-15 years with inherited bone marrow failure, due to receive a stem cell transplant. The specimen was PBMCs, collected before TCRalphabeta/CD19-depleted stem cell transplant. This sequence joins TRBV4-3 and TRBJ2-2; D might be TRBD1 (6 bases). CDR3 nucleotides: TGCGCCAGCAGCCAAGAAAAAGTACAGGGTCGCACCGGGGAGCTGTTTTTT. Translation gives CASSQEKVQGRTGELFF.